Shown below are 24 T cell receptor beta chains from a single sample sequenced in a study of cytomegalovirus exposure and HLA in healthy donors. This PCR relied on a set of 60 Vbeta primers and 13 Jbeta primers. Generated by immunoSEQ multiplex PCR, the TCRdb table keeps only in-frame clones and is missing some. The sample contains 150,000 or so clones, approximately 81% of which appear only once. Sequencing was carried out using PBMCs. These receptors came from a woman between 18 and 29 years old in good health and CMV-seronegative.

A few counts support this clone. The chain carries TRBV6-6 and TRBJ2-7; TRBD2 is a possible D gene (6 bases). There are 13 residues in the CDR3. The germline V gene encodes CDR1 MNHNY and CDR2 SVGAGI (reference sequence). Trimming shortened V by 7 bases and J by 1 base, and 11 bases separated the two germline ends. The CDR3 nucleotides read TGTGCCAGCATGGACGGGAGTTCCTACGAGCAGTACTTC. Its protein is CASMDGSSYEQYF.

V is TRBV5-4 and J is TRBJ2-7, with D perhaps matching TRBD1 (5 bases). Germline V gene lookup returns CDR1 SGHNT and CDR2 YYREEE (reference sequence). The CDR3 loop spans 13 amino acids. V was shortened by 4 bases and J by 3 bases, with 11 bases between the two germline ends. This CDR3 reads CASSADRNYEQYF. As DNA, the CDR3 is TGTGCCAGCAGCGCAGACAGAAACTACGAGCAGTACTTC.

This clone was counted between two and nine times. The chain combines TRBV19 with TRBJ2-3; 9 bases match TRBD2. CDR3 length equals 16 residues. With V trimmed by 5 bases and J by 4 bases, 10 bases remained unmatched. CDR1 LNHDA and CDR2 SQIVND come from the germline V gene (reference sequence). The CDR3 region is CASSGIAGERPDTQYF. In nucleotides, the CDR3 is TGTGCCAGTAGTGGAATAGCGGGAGAGCGGCCAGATACGCAGTATTTT.

The V gene is TRBV19, the J gene TRBJ1-1; D not resolved. V was trimmed by 3 bases and J by 3 bases, leaving 14 bases between them. CDR1 is LNHDA and CDR2 is SQIVND in the germline V gene (reference sequence). The CDR3 has 15 residues. In DNA, the CDR3 is TGTGCCAGTAGTATCAACACAGTGTGGGACACTGAAGCTTTCTTT. Its translation is CASSINTVWDTEAFF. Supplemented by reference TRBV19 and TRBJ1-1, the full variable domain reads DGGITQSPKYLFRKEGQNVTLSCEQNLNHDAMYWYRQDPGQGLRLIYYSQIVNDFQKGDIAEGYSVSREKKESFPLTVTSAQKNPTAFYLCASSINTVWDTEAFFGQGTRLTVV.

V usage is TRBV5-3 and J usage is TRBJ2-7; tentatively, D is TRBD2 (6 bases). TRBV5-3 is annotated as an ORF whose role is uncertain. CDR3 length: 20 residues. Between the trimmed V and J ends, which lost 5 bases and 6 bases, there was a span of 36 bases. In nucleotides, the CDR3 is TGTGCCAGAAGGCCAGACCGACAGCGACTAGGGAAGGTTGGTCGCGGCGAGCAGTACTTC. This codes for CARRPDRQRLGKVGRGEQYF.

The genes are TRBV5-1 and TRBJ1-6; 9 bases align to TRBD1. CDR3 size: 14 residues. V shed 3 bases, J shed 9 bases, and the junction held 4 bases outside the gene matches. Germline V gene lookup returns CDR1 SGHRS and CDR2 YFSETQ. The CDR3 reads CASSWGTGTSPLHF. Here the CDR3 DNA reads TGCGCCAGCAGCTGGGGGACAGGGACTTCACCCCTCCACTTT.

The genes are TRBV2 and TRBJ1-5; TRBD1 matches at 10 bases. Germline values: CDR1 SNHLY, CDR2 FYNNEI. The CDR3 has 15 amino acids. J gave up 7 bases and V 4 bases, and 7 bases lay outside the gene matches. DNA of the CDR3: TGTGCCAGCAGTGTATCGACAGGGGGCGGGCAGCCCCAGCATTTT. This gives the protein CASSVSTGGGQPQHF.

This chain uses TRBV6-5 with TRBJ1-5; unclear D gene. V lost 7 bases to trimming and J lost 4 bases, with 11 bases between them. The germline CDR1 and CDR2 sequences are MNHEY and SVGAGI. The CDR3 is made up of 13 amino acids. CDR3 residues: CASTTDLNQPQHF. The CDR3 DNA follows: TGTGCCAGCACCACAGATCTTAATCAGCCCCAGCATTTT.

The chain uses TRBV5-1 and TRBJ1-1, with TRBD1 identical over 10 bases. Per the germline V gene, CDR1 is SGHRS and CDR2 is YFSETQ. This CDR3 region has 16 residues. J lost 1 base, V lost 4 bases, and 7 bases had no gene match. CDR3 bases: TGCGCCAGCAGCAGAGGGACAGGGGTTGGGAACACTGAAGCTTTCTTT. Translated, it gives CASSRGTGVGNTEAFF.

The rearrangement links TRBV10-3 to TRBJ2-7; 8 bases are a match to TRBD2. Germline V CDR1 and CDR2: ENHRY, SYGVKD. V gave up 3 bases and J gave up 2 bases; unmatched junction bases: 6. This CDR3 has 15 residues. Written as DNA, the CDR3 is TGTGCCATCAGTGACCCCCGGGAGGGCACCTACGAGCAGTACTTC. Amino acids: CAISDPREGTYEQYF.

V and J are TRBV15 and TRBJ1-2; a weak D match, TRBD1 (5 bases). Trimming removed 3 bases at V and 7 bases at J, with 15 bases between. Germline-derived CDR1 and CDR2 are LNHNV and YYDKDF (reference sequence). This CDR3 has 14 residues. CDR3 sequence: CATSSIGAKGGYTF. DNA of the CDR3: TGTGCCACCAGCAGTATAGGGGCGAAGGGTGGCTACACCTTC.

This clone has more than one count but fewer than ten. This sequence joins TRBV6-5 and TRBJ2-7; 8 nucleotides agree with TRBD1. J lost 12 bases, V lost 0 bases, and 7 bases had no gene match. The CDR3 covers 13 residues. Germline V gene lookup returns CDR1 MNHEY and CDR2 SVGAGI. This chain's CDR3 is CASSYSPTGVGYF. The CDR3 region has the DNA TGTGCCAGCAGTTACTCTCCGACAGGGGTAGGGTACTTC.

This clone has more than one count but fewer than ten. The genes are TRBV28 and TRBJ2-4; TRBD1 is a possible D gene (6 bases). The CDR3 has 14 amino acids. V dropped 6 bases and J dropped 5 bases, with 14 bases sitting between them. In germline, CDR1 is MDHEN, CDR2 SYDVKM. CDR3: CASRPTGSENIQYF. The CDR3, as DNA: TGTGCCAGCAGACCGACAGGATCCGAAAACATTCAGTACTTC.

V usage is TRBV21-1 and J usage is TRBJ2-7; the tabulated D call, TRBD1, remains unverified against the DNA. TRBV21-1 is termed a pseudogene. This CDR3 has 15 amino acids. For the CDR3, the DNA is TGTGCCAGCAGCAAAGAGACAGGGGTTTCCTACGAGCAGTACTTC. Encoded protein: CASSKETGVSYEQYF.

This clone was seen a single time. V usage is TRBV5-8 and J usage is TRBJ2-3; D uncertain. Trimming cost V 0 bases and J 0 bases, with 5 bases left between them. Germline CDR1 SGHTS, CDR2 YDEGEE. This CDR3 has 14 amino acids. The DNA for the CDR3 is TGTGCCAGCAGCTTGGGTTCTAGCACAGATACGCAGTATTTT. Amino acid sequence: CASSLGSSTDTQYF.

V and J are TRBV18 and TRBJ1-1; D is ambiguous. V was trimmed by 3 bases and J by 0 bases, leaving 11 bases between them. CDR3 length equals 15 residues. CDR1 and CDR2 (germline): KGHSH, LQKENI. CDR3 nucleotides: TGTGCCAGCTCACCTCCAGGAACGATGAACACTGAAGCTTTCTTT. It codes for CASSPPGTMNTEAFF. The entire variable domain, with the rest obtained from reference TRBV18 and TRBJ1-1, is as follows: NAGVMQNPRHLVRRRGQEARLRCSPMKGHSHVYWYRQLPEEGLKFMVYLQKENIIDESGMPKERFSAEFPKEGPSILRIQQVVRGDSAAYFCASSPPGTMNTEAFFGQGTRLTVV.

V and J are TRBV11-3 and TRBJ2-1; TRBD1 agrees at 7 bases. The CDR3 is 15 residues long. J gave up 2 bases and V 5 bases, and 6 bases lay outside the gene matches. CDR1 is SGHNT and CDR2 is YENEEA in the germline V gene. CDR3 sequence: CASSMRQGAYNEQFF. CDR3 DNA sequence: TGTGCCAGCAGCATGAGACAGGGTGCCTACAATGAGCAGTTCTTC.

V usage is TRBV7-9 and J usage is TRBJ1-2, with 7 bases identical to TRBD1. Germline assignment: CDR1 SEHNR and CDR2 FQNEAQ (reference sequence). The CDR3 is made up of 14 amino acids. V lost 1 base to trimming and J lost 6 bases; unmatched junction nucleotides: 5. The DNA of the CDR3 is TGTGCCAGCAGCTTAGGGACAGGACTGAATGGCTACACCTTC. Translated: CASSLGTGLNGYTF.

This clone was found once. The V and J genes are TRBV6-5 and TRBJ2-3; TRBD1 aligns across 9 bases. CDR3 length equals 14 residues. Trimming removed 10 bases from V and 4 bases from J; junction bases left unmatched: 9. The germline V gene has CDR1 MNHEY and CDR2 SVGAGI. The chain's CDR3 is CATGRTGVADTQYF. CDR3 DNA: TGTGCCACCGGGCGGACAGGGGTTGCAGATACGCAGTATTTT.

The chain employs TRBV27 and TRBJ2-7; tentatively, D is TRBD1 (6 bases). CDR1 is MNHEY, CDR2 SMNVEV, per germline (reference sequence). The CDR3 covers 16 residues. V was shortened by 5 bases and J by 3 bases, with 20 bases between the two germline ends. The CDR3 DNA follows: TGTGCCAGCAGTCTGGATGGGACATTGATCGACTACGAGCAGTACTTC. Translating it yields CASSLDGTLIDYEQYF.

The chain is built from TRBV11-2 and TRBJ2-1; TRBD2 agrees at 10 bases. Trimming cost V 6 bases and J 10 bases; bases outside gene matches: 6. Germline values: CDR1 SGHAT, CDR2 FQNNGV. CDR3 length: 13 residues. This chain's CDR3 is CASRHTTSGEQFF. The CDR3 nucleotides are TGTGCCAGCAGGCATACGACTAGCGGGGAGCAGTTCTTC.

The count of this clone is one. The genes are TRBV27 and TRBJ2-1, with 10 positions matching TRBD2. V trimming: 5 bases; J trimming: 2 bases; junction bases outside the gene matches: 9. From germline, CDR1 is MNHEY and CDR2 SMNVEV (reference sequence). This CDR3 region has 17 residues. The CDR3 DNA reads as TGTGCCAGCAGTCGGGCCAGAGCGGGAGGGGCCTACAATGAGCAGTTCTTC. Its protein product is CASSRARAGGAYNEQFF.

V is TRBV5-1 and J is TRBJ1-1, with TRBD1 matching 8 bases. CDR3 size: 13 residues. CDR1 and CDR2 from the germline V gene are SGHRS and YFSETQ. J lost 2 bases, V lost 6 bases, and 3 bases had no gene match. This CDR3 is CASTGQGNTEAFF. The CDR3 bases are TGCGCCAGCACCGGACAGGGAAACACTGAAGCTTTCTTT.

This chain links TRBV4-2 with TRBJ2-7; TRBD1 matches at 9 bases. Germline CDR1 is LGHNA and CDR2 is YNFKEQ. The junction had 4 bases not matched to a gene; V was cut back by 4 bases and J by 3 bases. This CDR3 comprises 14 residues. The CDR3 nucleotides read TGTGCCAGCAGCCCCCGGACAGGGGACTACGAGCAGTACTTC. Translated: CASSPRTGDYEQYF.